A selection of T cell receptor beta chains follows, all from one sample in a study of Ad26.COV2.S vaccination and SARS-CoV-2 variants. The repertoire was sequenced with immunoSEQ multiplex PCR; TCRdb's copy has only in-frame clones and lacks some. The repertoire has about 350,000 clones, approximately 86% of them found once; the top ten carry over 8.5%. Sequenced here: peripheral blood, sampled in a trial of Ad26.COV2.S vaccine versus placebo. The source is a person aged 18-60 years who received the Ad26.COV2.S COVID-19 vaccine or a placebo. CDR3s include the opening cysteine and the closing phenylalanine or tryptophan. Each record gives: D gene, V gene, clone size, CDR3 length, J gene, CDR3 DNA, CDR3 protein. D genes are given only for firm matches. Size values are once, few and many counts, or a class for expanded clones, and some rows have none.

d_call: TRBD1
v_call: TRBV2
clone_size: .
cdr3_length: 15
j_call: TRBJ1-4
cdr3_nt: TGTGCCAGCAGACCAGGGGGCCTGAATAATGAAAAACTGTTTTTT
cdr3_aa: CASRPGGLNNEKLFF

d_call: .
v_call: TRBV24-1
clone_size: .
cdr3_length: 18
j_call: TRBJ2-2
cdr3_nt: TGTGCCACCAGTGCCCCCAAGAACGGAGATTTGGGTACCGGGGAGCTGTTTTTT
cdr3_aa: CATSAPKNGDLGTGELFF

d_call: .
v_call: TRBV28
clone_size: .
cdr3_length: 12
j_call: TRBJ1-1
cdr3_nt: TGTGCCAGCAGGCGACAGTCGGCTGAAGCTTTCTTT
cdr3_aa: CASRRQSAEAFF

d_call: TRBD2
v_call: TRBV7-3
clone_size: .
cdr3_length: 15
j_call: TRBJ2-1
cdr3_nt: TGTGCCAGCAGCCCCCAGGGGACTAGATCGATCGTGCAGTTCTTC
cdr3_aa: CASSPQGTRSIVQFF

d_call: .
v_call: TRBV12-5
clone_size: .
cdr3_length: 15
j_call: TRBJ2-1
cdr3_nt: TGTGCTAGTGGTTTGGGCGGGATATCCTACAATGAGCAGTTCTTC
cdr3_aa: CASGLGGISYNEQFF

d_call: .
v_call: TRBV4-3
clone_size: .
cdr3_length: 15
j_call: TRBJ2-7
cdr3_nt: TGCGCCAGCAGCCAAGATTGGGACCCCTTCTACGAGCAGTACTTC
cdr3_aa: CASSQDWDPFYEQYF

d_call: TRBD2
v_call: TRBV19
clone_size: .
cdr3_length: 15
j_call: TRBJ2-1
cdr3_nt: TGTGCCAGTAGTAGACTAGCGGGGGGGTACAATGAGCAGTTCTTC
cdr3_aa: CASSRLAGGYNEQFF

d_call: .
v_call: TRBV30
clone_size: .
cdr3_length: 14
j_call: TRBJ1-1
cdr3_nt: TGTGCCTGGAGTGTATCGCAGGGGAACACTGAAGCTTTCTTT
cdr3_aa: CAWSVSQGNTEAFF

d_call: .
v_call: TRBV7-9
clone_size: .
cdr3_length: 15
j_call: TRBJ2-3
cdr3_nt: TGTGCCAGCATGAAGCTACCGTCTAGCACAGATACGCAGTATTTT
cdr3_aa: CASMKLPSSTDTQYF

d_call: TRBD1
v_call: TRBV7-2
clone_size: .
cdr3_length: 14
j_call: TRBJ1-2
cdr3_nt: TGTGCCAGCAGTCATACAGGGGCTAACTATGGCTACACCTTC
cdr3_aa: CASSHTGANYGYTF

d_call: .
v_call: TRBV3-1/TRBV3-2
clone_size: few
cdr3_length: 15
j_call: TRBJ1-6
cdr3_nt: TGTGCCAGCAGCCAAGGGTCGGCAGTCTTAATGCTCCTCCACTTT
cdr3_aa: CASSQGSAVLMLLHF

d_call: TRBD1
v_call: TRBV7-8
clone_size: .
cdr3_length: 15
j_call: TRBJ1-6
cdr3_nt: TGTGCCAGCAGCTTAAGACAGGGCGGGATTTCACCCCTCCACTTT
cdr3_aa: CASSLRQGGISPLHF

d_call: .
v_call: TRBV7-3
clone_size: .
cdr3_length: 13
j_call: TRBJ1-1
cdr3_nt: TGTGCCAGCAGCTCTATGACAGACACTGAAGCTTTCTTT
cdr3_aa: CASSSMTDTEAFF

d_call: .
v_call: TRBV27
clone_size: few
cdr3_length: 16
j_call: TRBJ1-3
cdr3_nt: TGTGCCAGCAGTTTAAAGGGCTCACATTCTGGAAACACCATATATTTT
cdr3_aa: CASSLKGSHSGNTIYF

d_call: TRBD2
v_call: TRBV19
clone_size: few
cdr3_length: 14
j_call: TRBJ2-3
cdr3_nt: TGTGCCAGTACCCGCGGGAGTCCCACAGATACGCAGTATTTT
cdr3_aa: CASTRGSPTDTQYF